Following are 17 T cell receptor beta chains from one sample sequenced in a study of Graves' ophthalmopathy and Graves' hyperthyroidism. TCR beta CDR3 amplification used RNA transcripts. Scientists carried out first-round RT-PCR using HTBI primers and then a second-round multiplex PCR. In TCRdb, the multiplex PCR reads were re-called with MiXCR into one record per CDR3 protein. The sample has about 23,000 distinct CDR3 sequences; approximately 48% are singletons. The sequenced sample was peripheral blood. The source of these receptors is an adult woman with stable Graves' hyperthyroidism.

This sequence joins TRBV12-3 or TRBV12-4 and TRBJ2-1, with no clear D. The CDR3 length is 16 residues. V lost 6 bases, J lost 4 bases, and 19 bases lay in between. The chain's CDR3 is CASSPSLSTPYNEQFF. CDR3 in DNA: TGTGCCAGCAGCCCCTCTCTGTCTACCCCTTACAATGAGCAGTTCTTC.

This chain connects TRBV25-1 to TRBJ2-3, with TRBD2 matching over 8 bases. The CDR3 is 13 amino acids. Trimming removed 8 bases from V and 4 bases from J; junction bases left unmatched: 5. Germline-derived CDR1 and CDR2 are MGHDK and SYGVNS. CDR3 in DNA: TGTGCCAGCCTCGGACTAGCAGCAGATACGCAGTATTTT. Its translation: CASLGLAADTQYF.

This clonotype has a single count. The chain has TRBV9 and TRBJ2-1; D gene unclear. V was cut by 1 base and J by 11 bases, with 16 bases left in between. Germline CDR1 SGDLS, CDR2 YYNGEE. This CDR3 region has 14 residues. CDR3 amino acids: CASSVTSNQPQQFF. DNA for the CDR3: TGTGCCAGCAGCGTAACCAGCAATCAGCCCCAGCAGTTCTTC.

This clonotype has a handful of counts. The gene calls are TRBV5-1 and TRBJ2-7; D call uncertain. The CDR3 runs 12 residues. V lost 1 base to trimming and J lost 6 bases, with 8 bases between them. In germline, CDR1 is SGHRS, CDR2 YFSETQ. CDR3 region: CASSLSTSEQYF. CDR3 nucleotides: TGCGCCAGCAGCTTGTCGACCAGCGAGCAGTACTTC.

This clonotype was picked up a small number of times. The chain links TRBV20-1 to TRBJ1-2; the D is unclear. Trimming took 8 bases from V and 0 from J, leaving 13 bases between them. Germline V CDR1 and CDR2: DFQATT, SNEGSKA (reference sequence). CDR3 size: 13 residues. The CDR3 loop reads CSIRTAPNYGYTF. The DNA for the CDR3 is TGCAGTATTAGGACGGCACCTAACTATGGCTACACCTTC.

V is TRBV29-1 and J is TRBJ2-7, with D possibly TRBD2 on 6 matching bases. The CDR3 has 13 amino acids. Germline CDR1 is SQVTM and CDR2 is ANQGSEA. Trimming took 4 bases from V and 5 from J, leaving 15 bases between them. DNA for the CDR3: TGCAGCGTTGCCGAACTAGCTGATGACGAGCAGTACTTC. Its protein is CSVAELADDEQYF.

The chain is built from TRBV9 and TRBJ1-6, with D unresolved. The CDR3 has 16 amino acids. Trimming stripped 3 bases from V and 12 bases from J, with 22 bases between. The germline V gene has CDR1 SGDLS and CDR2 YYNGEE. Written as DNA, the CDR3 is TGTGCCAGCAGCGCCGACCTTACCCTCCCGAACTTACCCCTCCACTTT. Encoded protein: CASSADLTLPNLPLHF.

This clonotype counts as medium-sized. CDR3 amino acids: CASSMGDNSYEQYF. The DNA for the CDR3 is TGTGCCAGTAGTATGGGGGACAACTCCTACGAGCAGTACTTC. The chain links TRBV19 to TRBJ2-7, with a weak D call TRBD1 (6 bases). V lost 3 bases and J 0 bases, leaving 9 bases between the germline ends. The CDR3 runs to 14 residues. Germline values: CDR1 LNHDA, CDR2 SQIVND (reference sequence).

This clonotype ranks as medium-sized. The V gene is TRBV7-9, the J gene TRBJ2-1; unclear D gene. This CDR3 has 13 amino acids. Trimming took 1 base from V and 7 from J, leaving 8 bases between them. Germline lookup yields CDR1 SEHNR and CDR2 FQNEAQ (reference sequence). CDR3 loop: CASSLGLRNEQFF. The CDR3 DNA is TGTGCCAGCAGCTTAGGGCTGAGGAATGAGCAGTTCTTC.

This clonotype turned up a few times. A much more abundant neighbour one base away suggests this may be a read error. The rearrangement uses TRBV30 and TRBJ2-5; no clear D gene. Germline lookup yields CDR1 GTSNPN and CDR2 SVGIG (reference sequence). V lost 1 base to trimming and J lost 3 bases, with 9 bases between them. The CDR3 is 13 amino acids. CDR3 nucleotides: TGTGCCTGGAGTGGGCGAGCAAAAGAGACCCAGTACTTC. Protein: CAWSGRAKETQYF.

The sample holds many counts of this clonotype. The chain carries TRBV28 and TRBJ1-2; 7 nucleotides agree with TRBD1. V shed 6 bases and J 6 bases; nucleotides not matched to a gene: 7. Germline V gives CDR1 MDHEN, CDR2 SYDVKM. This CDR3 is 13 amino acids long. This chain's CDR3 is CASRGTTGDGYTF. The CDR3 DNA reads as TGTGCCAGCAGAGGGACTACAGGGGATGGCTACACCTTC.

This clonotype was recorded at least ten times. The rearrangement uses TRBV6-5 and TRBJ2-3; 7 positions match TRBD2. V lost 6 bases and J lost 0; bases outside the gene matches: 6. The germline V gene encodes CDR1 MNHEY and CDR2 SVGAGI. This CDR3 has 15 amino acids. The CDR3 here is CASSGSSGSTDTQYF. CDR3 in DNA: TGTGCCAGCAGCGGCTCTAGCGGTAGCACAGATACGCAGTATTTT.

Worth noting for this clonotype: The conserved closing phenylalanine or tryptophan is absent in this CDR3, likely reflecting a read error. The gene calls are TRBV6-1 and TRBJ2-3, with 9 bases matching TRBD1. The V gene's germline CDR1 is MNHNS and CDR2 SASEGT. The CDR3 runs to 14 residues. The CDR3 loop reads CASMDRGFTDMQYL. The CDR3, as DNA: TGTGCCAGCATGGACAGGGGATTTACAGATATGCAGTATTTG.

V usage is TRBV19 and J usage is TRBJ2-7; 8 bases align to TRBD2. Germline CDR1 LNHDA, CDR2 SQIVND (reference sequence). V shed 8 bases, J shed 2 bases, and the junction held 8 bases outside the gene matches. The CDR3 is made up of 14 amino acids. In nucleotides, the CDR3 is TGTGCCAGTTCCACTAGCGGATCCCCCTACGAGCAGTACTTC. Protein product: CASSTSGSPYEQYF.

J is TRBJ2-7 and V is TRBV7-9; TRBD1 matches at 10 bases. Germline CDR1 and CDR2: SEHNR and FQNEAQ (reference sequence). Trimming cost V 4 bases and J 0 bases; bases outside gene matches: 3. The CDR3 is 15 residues long. The CDR3 reads CASSSGTGDSYEQYF. CDR3 sequence (DNA): TGTGCCAGCAGCTCCGGGACAGGGGACTCCTACGAGCAGTACTTC.

This clonotype was seen ten or more times. This chain uses TRBV3-1 with TRBJ2-1; no definite D call. This CDR3 contains 16 residues. The germline V and J ends were trimmed by 4 bases and 0 bases, with 13 bases remaining between them. Germline-derived CDR1 and CDR2 are LGHDT and YNNKEL (reference sequence). The CDR3 coding sequence is TGTGCCAGCAGCCTTCCTACTTCCCTCTCCTACAATGAGCAGTTCTTC. Translated: CASSLPTSLSYNEQFF.

About this clonotype: Likely a read error: the CDR3 ends without its conserved phenylalanine or tryptophan. The DNA is left out, because the CDR3 cannot be placed on it with certainty; the CDR3 is given as TCRdb lists it. The rearrangement uses TRBV6-5 and TRBJ2-1; TRBD2 was called by the table and not checked on the DNA. The CDR3 spans 14 amino acids, including both terminal residues. The germline gives CDR1 MNHEY, CDR2 SVGAGI. CDR3 region: CASSYKIAGTSGSL.